A single sample gave rise to the 5 T cell receptor beta chains below, sequenced in a study of blood T cell repertoires in COVID-19 (dated by TCRdb to between 2020 and 2021). The method behind the library was the immunoSEQ multiplex PCR assay. TCRdb re-hosts the immuneACCESS table, in-frame sequences only. Its copies lack some clones; in the studies checked, an unresolved V gene accounts for under half of them, and the cause for the rest is not known. The sample data list under 40,000 clones, and roughly 90% of these were observed just once. The ten largest clones take up 34% of the sample. Material: peripheral blood. These receptors were obtained from a man aged 65-85 years with active COVID-19.

The rearrangement joins TRBV5-4 to TRBJ2-1, with D tentatively TRBD2 (6 bases). Trimming shortened V by 0 bases and J by 3 bases, and 16 bases separated the two germline ends. Looked up from germline, CDR1 is SGHNT and CDR2 is YYREEE (reference sequence). CDR3 length: 17 amino acids. The CDR3 reads CASSLAGRGAIYNEQFF. The CDR3 DNA follows: TGTGCCAGCAGCTTGGCGGGGCGGGGAGCCATCTACAATGAGCAGTTCTTC.

The chain employs TRBV7-2 and TRBJ2-7; 11 bases align to TRBD1. The germline V gene encodes CDR1 SGHTA and CDR2 FQGNSA. The CDR3 consists of 15 residues. V was pared by 5 bases and J by 3 bases, with 6 bases of the junction left unmatched. CDR3 sequence reads: CASSPGQGAFYEQYF. DNA for the CDR3: TGTGCCAGCAGCCCAGGACAGGGGGCCTTCTACGAGCAGTACTTC. Combining the CDR3 with reference TRBV7-2 and TRBJ2-7 gives the whole variable domain GAGVSQSPSNKVTEKGKDVELRCDPISGHTALYWYRQSLGQGLEFLIYFQGNSAPDKSGLPSDRFSAERTGGSVSTLTIQRTQQEDSAVYLCASSPGQGAFYEQYFGPGTRLTVT.

The chain links TRBV14 to TRBJ2-4, with D possibly matching TRBD2 (6 bases). V shed 4 bases and J shed 6 bases, with 7 bases lying between them. Germline CDR1 reads SGHDN; CDR2 reads FVKESK. The CDR3 spans 12 residues. Written as DNA, the CDR3 is TGTGCCAGCAGCCCCGGGGGAAACATTCAGTACTTC. Protein: CASSPGGNIQYF.

The CDR3 region is CAWSVPHRGRGEKLFF. DNA of the CDR3: TGTGCCTGGAGTGTACCCCACAGGGGCCGAGGTGAAAAACTGTTTTTT. The rearrangement links TRBV30 to TRBJ1-4, with 7 bases lining up with TRBD1. Germline CDR1 GTSNPN, CDR2 SVGIG (reference sequence). The CDR3 has 16 residues. After removal of 0 bases from V and 7 bases from J, the junction contained 11 bases not matched to a gene.

The chain combines TRBV7-2 with TRBJ1-2, with D uncertain. The CDR3 extends over 14 amino acids. The V gene's germline CDR1 is SGHTA and CDR2 FQGNSA. The V end lost 5 bases, the J end lost 8 bases, and 18 bases lay between the germline ends. The CDR3 reads CASSAGVHVGGYTF. CDR3 nucleotides: TGTGCCAGCAGCGCCGGGGTCCACGTGGGAGGCTACACCTTC. Drawing the rest from reference TRBV7-2 and TRBJ1-2, the complete variable domain is GAGVSQSPSNKVTEKGKDVELRCDPISGHTALYWYRQSLGQGLEFLIYFQGNSAPDKSGLPSDRFSAERTGGSVSTLTIQRTQQEDSAVYLCASSAGVHVGGYTFGSGTRLTVV.